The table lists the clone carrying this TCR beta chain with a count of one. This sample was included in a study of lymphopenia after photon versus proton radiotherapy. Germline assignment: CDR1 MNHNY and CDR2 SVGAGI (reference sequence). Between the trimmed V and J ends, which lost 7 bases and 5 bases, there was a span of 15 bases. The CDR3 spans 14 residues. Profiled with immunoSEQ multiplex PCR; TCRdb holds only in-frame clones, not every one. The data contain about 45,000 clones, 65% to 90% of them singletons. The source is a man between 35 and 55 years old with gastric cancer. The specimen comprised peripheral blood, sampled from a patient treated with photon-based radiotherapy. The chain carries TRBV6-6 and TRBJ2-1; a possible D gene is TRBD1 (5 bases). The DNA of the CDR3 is TGTGCCAGCAAAAGGGGCCAGGGCCACAATGAGCAGTTCTTC. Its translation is CASKRGQGHNEQFF.